The rows below give T cell receptor beta chains drawn from one sample of a study of blood T cell repertoires in COVID-19. The repertoire was sequenced with immunoSEQ multiplex PCR; TCRdb's copy has only in-frame clones and lacks some. Counted here are 150,000 to 200,000 clones, approximately 90% occurring once; the ten biggest clones make up 0.77%. Sequenced: PBMCs or T cells enriched from blood (not recorded which). The receptors originated from a woman younger than 35 who had recovered from COVID-19. Both conserved end residues are part of each CDR3. A D gene is named only where the DNA matches it firmly. Clone sizes are given selectively: once, few, many, or a class where the clone is expanded.

NA | NA | TRBJ2-1 | TRBV9 | 15 | TGTGCCAGCAGCGTAGGGGACACCTCCTACAATGAGCAGTTCTTC | CASSVGDTSYNEQFF
NA | NA | TRBJ1-1 | TRBV28 | 13 | TGTGCCAGCAGGGACAGTTTGAACACTGAAGCTTTCTTT | CASRDSLNTEAFF
NA | NA | TRBJ1-2 | TRBV2 | 14 | TGTGCCAGCAACCAGGGAGGGGTAATGTATGGCTACACCTTC | CASNQGGVMYGYTF
NA | NA | TRBJ2-7 | TRBV5-1 | 15 | TGCGCCAGCAGCTCTACCGGGGGTACCTCCTACGAGCAGTACTTC | CASSSTGGTSYEQYF
NA | NA | TRBJ1-2 | TRBV4-3 | 15 | TGCGCCAGCAGCAGTGGGGGGACTACTAACTATGGCTACACCTTC | CASSSGGTTNYGYTF
NA | NA | TRBJ2-7 | TRBV15 | 13 | TGTGCCACCAGCAGAGATCGTGGAGGGGAGCAGTACTTC | CATSRDRGGEQYF
NA | NA | TRBJ2-7 | TRBV7-2 | 16 | TGTGCCAGCAGAACACAGGGGGAGGGGCGTCCAGGCGAGCAGTACTTC | CASRTQGEGRPGEQYF
once | TRBD2 | TRBJ2-1 | TRBV2 | 15 | TGTGCCAGCAGTGCCTGGACTAGCGGGAGGAATGAGCAGTTCTTC | CASSAWTSGRNEQFF
NA | TRBD2 | TRBJ2-7 | TRBV5-1 | 15 | TGCGCCAGCAGCCAGGCCCAGGTGCGGGAGGGCCCCTTTTACTTC | CASSQAQVREGPFYF
NA | TRBD2 | TRBJ2-1 | TRBV5-4 | 18 | TGTGCCAGCAGCCTTGAGACTAGCGGGAGTACCTTGTACAATGAGCAGTTCTTC | CASSLETSGSTLYNEQFF
NA | NA | TRBJ2-5 | TRBV28 | 12 | TGTGCCAGCAGCCCCCCCCGGGAGACCCAGTACTTC | CASSPPRETQYF